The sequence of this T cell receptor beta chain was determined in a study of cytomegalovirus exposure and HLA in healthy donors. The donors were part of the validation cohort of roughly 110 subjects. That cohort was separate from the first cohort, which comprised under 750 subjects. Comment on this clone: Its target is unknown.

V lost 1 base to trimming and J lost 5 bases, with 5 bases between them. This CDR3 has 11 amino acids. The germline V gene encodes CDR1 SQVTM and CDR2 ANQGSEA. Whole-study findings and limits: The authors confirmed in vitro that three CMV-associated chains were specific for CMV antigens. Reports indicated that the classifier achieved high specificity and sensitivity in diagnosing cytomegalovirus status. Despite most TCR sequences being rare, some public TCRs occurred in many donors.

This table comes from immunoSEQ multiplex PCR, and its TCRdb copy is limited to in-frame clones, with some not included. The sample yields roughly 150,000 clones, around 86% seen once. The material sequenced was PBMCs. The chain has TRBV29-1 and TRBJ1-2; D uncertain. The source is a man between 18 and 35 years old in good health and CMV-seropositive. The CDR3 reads CSVEVDYGYTF. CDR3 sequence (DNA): TGCAGCGTTGAAGTAGATTATGGCTACACCTTC.